The 8 T cell receptor beta chains given below trace back to one sample, sequenced in a study of cytomegalovirus exposure and HLA in healthy donors. The PCR was carried out with 60 Vbeta primers and 13 Jbeta primers. Only in-frame clones appear in the TCRdb table, and some are missing; sequencing was by immunoSEQ multiplex PCR. The profile shows some 130,000 clones, roughly 78% of them singletons. The sample consisted of PBMCs. These receptors were collected from a woman in her 30s in good health and CMV-seropositive.

This chain connects TRBV30 to TRBJ1-1; a possible D gene is TRBD1 (5 bases). This CDR3 has 21 residues. The germline gives CDR1 GTSNPN, CDR2 SVGIG (reference sequence). V gave up 0 bases and J gave up 4 bases, with 33 bases separating them. The CDR3, as DNA: TGTGCCTGGAGTGTCGTAAGGTCGGGAAGGGGCGGGAATCTCCGCTTCACTGAAGCTTTCTTT. This codes for CAWSVVRSGRGGNLRFTEAFF.

The rearrangement links TRBV28 to TRBJ2-1; 7 bases map to TRBD1. CDR1 is MDHEN, CDR2 SYDVKM, per germline. The CDR3 spans 14 residues. The V gene end was trimmed by 7 bases and the J gene end by 4 bases; junction bases not matched to a gene: 7. The CDR3 is CASTTTGRYNEQFF. In nucleotides, the CDR3 is TGTGCCAGCACCACGACAGGGAGATACAATGAGCAGTTCTTC.

CDR3 coding DNA: TGTGCCAGCAGCCGCCGGGGGAACTACGAGCAGTACTTC. Its translation is CASSRRGNYEQYF. This sequence joins TRBV7-2 and TRBJ2-7, with a tentative D call TRBD2 (6 bases). The CDR3 is 13 residues long. The ends were cut back, 5 bases at V and 3 bases at J, with 11 bases in the middle. CDR1 and CDR2 from the germline V gene are SGHTA and FQGNSA.

V and J are TRBV2 and TRBJ2-5, with TRBD2 matching over 9 bases. The CDR3 consists of 15 residues. Germline V CDR1 and CDR2: SNHLY, FYNNEI. J lost 5 bases, V lost 4 bases, and 8 bases had no gene match. The CDR3 nucleotides read TGTGCCAGCAGTGTTCGCGGGGGGGCCTGGGAGACCCAGTACTTC. This encodes CASSVRGGAWETQYF.

This clone was counted once. This chain uses TRBV6-6 with TRBJ1-3; unclear D gene. The CDR3 loop spans 13 amino acids. Trimming removed 10 bases from V and 0 bases from J, with 10 bases in between. CDR1 MNHNY and CDR2 SVGAGI come from the germline V gene (reference sequence). CDR3 sequence reads: CATSPGSGNTIYF. CDR3 coding DNA: TGTGCCACCTCCCCCGGCTCTGGAAACACCATATATTTT.

V is TRBV29-1 and J is TRBJ2-1, with 9 bases that match TRBD1. The CDR3 has 13 amino acids. Germline V gene lookup returns CDR1 SQVTM and CDR2 ANQGSEA. Trimming cost V 8 bases and J 4 bases; bases outside gene matches: 6. CDR3 loop: CSSRQGGYNEQFF. The CDR3, as DNA: TGCAGCTCCCGACAGGGGGGGTACAATGAGCAGTTCTTC.

The chain links TRBV27 to TRBJ2-7; TRBD2 matches 9 bases. The germline CDR1 and CDR2 sequences are MNHEY and SMNVEV (reference sequence). This CDR3 is 14 amino acids long. J gave up 2 bases and V 3 bases, and 2 bases lay outside the gene matches. CDR3 nucleotide sequence: TGTGCCAGCAGTTTTAGCGGGGGAACCTACGAGCAGTACTTC. It specifies CASSFSGGTYEQYF.

This clone was found a few times. V and J are TRBV30 and TRBJ1-2; possible D gene TRBD1, 6 bases. Germline CDR1 and CDR2: GTSNPN and SVGIG (reference sequence). Deletions cut 3 bases from V and 1 base from J, with 12 bases between. There are 14 residues in the CDR3. The CDR3 DNA is TGTGCCTGGAGACCAAACAGGGTTAACTATGGCTACACCTTC. Translating it yields CAWRPNRVNYGYTF.